Each of the 32 T cell receptor beta chains below was sequenced from the same sample in a study of human T cells and chemical hapten exposure. TCRdb passed the RACE reads through MiXCR, listing each CDR3 protein once. The sample gives some 90,000 distinct CDR3 sequences, about a tenth of which show up once; approximately 0.99% is in the top ten. The time point here: patch test 3, about 24 weeks after DPC sensitization. Treatment here: therapeutic diphenylcyclopropenone sensitization with weekly scalp DPC. This specimen consisted of whole blood, obtained in connection with sensitization to the hapten diphenylcyclopropenone (DPC). These receptors were obtained from a woman between 25 and 40 years old with alopecia areata. Some clones in this sample may be carry-over from other donors' samples.

The table lists this clonotype with many counts. V usage is TRBV20-1 and J usage is TRBJ2-5; no reliable D call. CDR1 DFQATT and CDR2 SNEGSKA come from the germline V gene (reference sequence). The CDR3 spans 14 residues. The CDR3, as DNA: TGCAGCGCCCTTGACTCGATACACCAAGAGACCCAGTACTTC. Amino acid sequence: CSALDSIHQETQYF.

The sample holds a few counts of this clonotype. V and J are TRBV6-5 and TRBJ2-7; a weak D match, TRBD1 (6 bases). The germline V and J ends were trimmed by 2 bases and 0 bases, with 14 bases remaining between them. Per germline, CDR1 MNHEY and CDR2 SVGAGI. The CDR3 spans 16 residues. The CDR3 loop is CASSYRWGPSSYEQYF. Written as DNA, the CDR3 is TGTGCCAGCAGTTACCGATGGGGGCCGAGCTCCTACGAGCAGTACTTC.

On this clonotype: It may be a read error: a sequence one base away is much more abundant. The DNA of the CDR3 is TGTGCCAGCAGCCAAGAGTTCAGAGGCCCAGGTACGCAGTATTTT. Protein: CASSQEFRGPGTQYF. V usage is TRBV3-1 and J usage is TRBJ2-3; D remains ambiguous. V lost 0 bases and J lost 8, with 15 bases in between. The CDR3 contains 15 residues. Per germline, CDR1 LGHDT and CDR2 YNNKEL (reference sequence).

This chain uses TRBV3-1 with TRBJ2-1; D perhaps matches TRBD2 (6 bases). This CDR3 comprises 13 residues. CDR1 is LGHDT, CDR2 YNNKEL, per germline (reference sequence). V lost 1 base to trimming and J lost 6 bases, with 7 bases between them. CDR3 region: CASSQAGVNEQFF. CDR3 bases: TGTGCCAGCAGCCAAGCGGGGGTCAATGAGCAGTTCTTC.

This clonotype was counted at least ten times. The J gene is TRBJ2-5, the V gene TRBV9, with D tentatively TRBD2 (5 bases). CDR1 and CDR2 from the germline V gene are SGDLS and YYNGEE. CDR3 size: 13 residues. V was clipped by 0 bases and J by 5 bases, with 8 bases between them. The CDR3 coding sequence is TGTGCCAGCAGCGTAGGAGGGTTTGAGACCCAGTACTTC. It is translated as CASSVGGFETQYF.

This chain links TRBV4-2 with TRBJ2-7, with 13 positions matching TRBD2. With 4 bases clipped from V and 7 bases from J, the junction kept 7 bases outside the gene matches. The CDR3 consists of 15 residues. Germline CDR1 is LGHNA and CDR2 is YNFKEQ. CDR3 nucleotide sequence: TGTGCCAGCAGCCCTAGGACTAGCGGGGGCAGGGAGCAGTACGTC. Its translation: CASSPRTSGGREQYV.

Ten or more counts support this clonotype. The chain has TRBV23-1 and TRBJ2-5; the D gene is possibly TRBD1 (6 bases). TRBV23-1 is annotated as an ORF whose role is uncertain. The CDR3 totals 14 residues. Trimming pared 5 bases from V and 3 bases from J, leaving 13 bases between. The CDR3 coding sequence is TGCGCCAGCAGTGTAACACAGGGAAAAGAGACCCAGTACTTC. Its protein product is CASSVTQGKETQYF.

This clonotype was seen ten or more times. This CDR3 is CASSSGQFEAFF. The CDR3 region has the DNA TGTGCCAGCTCATCGGGACAGTTTGAAGCTTTCTTT. The genes are TRBV18 and TRBJ1-1; 7 bases align to TRBD1. J was trimmed by 7 bases and V by 5 bases; bases with no gene match: 4. This CDR3 contains 12 residues. Looked up from germline, CDR1 is KGHSH and CDR2 is LQKENI.

The V and J genes are TRBV20-1 and TRBJ2-1, with 14 bases identical to TRBD2. The CDR3 length is 20 residues. Germline V CDR1 and CDR2: DFQATT, SNEGSKA (reference sequence). V shed 7 bases, J shed 0 bases, and the junction held 17 bases outside the gene matches. The CDR3 DNA reads as TGCAGTGTCCCACCACTTCCGGGACTAGCGGGGGATCGCTCCTACAATGAGCAGTTCTTC. Residues: CSVPPLPGLAGDRSYNEQFF.

The V call is TRBV29-1, the J call TRBJ2-5; 8 nucleotides match TRBD1. The CDR3 consists of 13 residues. The V segment lost 4 bases and the J segment 9 bases; nucleotides outside the gene matches: 10. Germline V gene sequence: CDR1 SQVTM, CDR2 ANQGSEA. CDR3 DNA sequence: TGCAGCGTTGTCCCACAGGGGGTTGGGTCCCAGTACTTC. Its protein is CSVVPQGVGSQYF. Filled out from reference TRBV29-1 and TRBJ2-5, the complete variable domain reads SAVISQKPSRDICQRGTSLTIQCQVDSQVTMMFWYRQQPGQSLTLIATANQGSEATYESGFVIDKFPISRPNLTFSTLTVSNMSPEDSSIYLCSVVPQGVGSQYFGPGTRLLVL.

The gene calls are TRBV18 and TRBJ1-2; weak D call: TRBD1 (5 bases). Germline CDR1 and CDR2: KGHSH and LQKENI. The germline V and J ends were trimmed by 4 bases and 4 bases, with 10 bases remaining between them. The length of the CDR3 is 13 residues. The CDR3 loop reads CASSQDGTYGYTF. CDR3 nucleotides: TGTGCCAGCTCACAGGACGGGACCTATGGCTACACCTTC.

This clonotype was counted ten times or more. V usage is TRBV9 and J usage is TRBJ2-1; TRBD2 aligns across 8 bases. V was clipped by 4 bases and J by 2 bases; unmatched bases: 11. Germline loops: CDR1 SGDLS, CDR2 YYNGEE. This CDR3 has 17 amino acids. This chain's CDR3 is CASSPGGAGAPYNEQFF. The CDR3, as DNA: TGTGCCAGCAGCCCAGGTGGAGCGGGAGCGCCCTACAATGAGCAGTTCTTC.

The sample holds a few counts of this clonotype. The chain carries TRBV6-4 and TRBJ2-5; no reliable D call. The CDR3 contains 13 residues. V dropped 4 bases and J dropped 3 bases, with 9 bases sitting between them. The V gene's germline CDR1 is MRHNA and CDR2 SNTAGT. This CDR3 is CASSASPEETQYF. CDR3 coding DNA: TGTGCCAGCAGTGCCTCCCCGGAAGAGACCCAGTACTTC.

At least ten counts were recorded for this clonotype. The gene calls are TRBV5-1 and TRBJ1-3, with 8 nucleotides matching TRBD1. CDR1 and CDR2 (germline): SGHRS, YFSETQ. The ends lost 4 bases at V and 1 base at J; junction bases unmatched: 4. There are 15 residues in the CDR3. CDR3 sequence reads: CASSVDRGSGNTIYF. The CDR3 DNA sequence: TGCGCCAGCAGCGTCGACAGGGGATCTGGAAACACCATATATTTT. Complete variable domain (other parts from reference TRBV5-1 and TRBJ1-3): KAGVTQTPRYLIKTRGQQVTLSCSPISGHRSVSWYQQTPGQGLQFLFEYFSETQRNKGNFPGRFSGRQFSNSRSEMNVSTLELGDSALYLCASSVDRGSGNTIYFGEGSWLTVV.

This clonotype was counted at least ten times. CDR3 sequence reads: CAWSVQEGYGYTF. CDR3 nucleotides: TGTGCCTGGAGTGTACAGGAAGGCTATGGCTACACCTTC. The V call is TRBV30, the J call TRBJ1-2, with D possibly being TRBD1 (5 bases). This CDR3 comprises 13 residues. V lost 0 bases and J 4 bases, leaving 9 bases between the germline ends. Germline CDR1 reads GTSNPN; CDR2 reads SVGIG (reference sequence).

This clonotype was counted ten times or more. The V call is TRBV9, the J call TRBJ2-1; no clear D. Trimming pared 3 bases from V and 9 bases from J, leaving 13 bases between. CDR3 length equals 13 residues. Germline V gene data show CDR1 as SGDLS and CDR2 as YYNGEE. Written as DNA, the CDR3 is TGTGCCAGCAGCGCATCCCCCCATGGTGAGCAGTTCTTC. Its translation: CASSASPHGEQFF.

This clonotype was observed at least ten times. This chain connects TRBV4-1 to TRBJ2-6; D gene unclear. This CDR3 contains 19 residues. CDR1 MGHRA and CDR2 YSYEKL come from the germline V gene. V lost 0 bases and J 0 bases, leaving 15 bases between the germline ends. CDR3 bases: TGCGCCAGCAGCCAAGATAAGAGTTCCAGAACCTCTGGGGCCAACGTCCTGACTTTC. Encoded protein: CASSQDKSSRTSGANVLTF.

The chain couples TRBV27 to TRBJ2-1; 8 nucleotides align to TRBD1. The CDR3 contains 15 residues. V lost 5 bases and J lost 3; bases outside the gene matches: 6. CDR1 and CDR2 (germline): MNHEY, SMNVEV (reference sequence). This CDR3 is CASSPGTGYYNEQFF. CDR3 nucleotide sequence: TGTGCCAGCAGTCCCGGGACAGGCTACTACAATGAGCAGTTCTTC.

The gene calls are TRBV28 and TRBJ1-6; 8 nucleotides line up with TRBD1. Trimming removed 6 bases from V and 8 bases from J; junction bases left unmatched: 15. CDR3 size: 17 residues. The germline gives CDR1 MDHEN, CDR2 SYDVKM. The CDR3 DNA follows: TGTGCCAGCAGACCTACCGGCCGGGACAGGAACGATTCACCCCTCCACTTT. It codes for CASRPTGRDRNDSPLHF.

This clonotype was seen repeatedly, ten times or more. Written as DNA, the CDR3 is TGTGCCAGCAGTGTGGAGTGGGCCGGCTATGGCTACACCTTC. It specifies CASSVEWAGYGYTF. The genes are TRBV12-3 or TRBV12-4 and TRBJ1-2; D is uncertain. This CDR3 is 14 amino acids long. V lost 5 bases to trimming and J lost 4 bases, with 14 bases between them.

This clonotype was seen many times. The rearrangement joins TRBV7-6 to TRBJ2-7; perhaps TRBD1 as D (6 bases). The V end lost 5 bases, the J end lost 0 bases, and 11 bases lay between the germline ends. CDR3 length: 14 residues. Germline V gene lookup returns CDR1 SGHVS and CDR2 FNYEAQ. The CDR3: CASSIRGLSYEQYF. In DNA form, the CDR3 reads TGTGCCAGCAGCATCAGGGGTCTCTCCTACGAGCAGTACTTC.

The J gene is TRBJ1-1, the V gene TRBV9; D is perhaps TRBD1 (5 bases). Trimming left V 0 bases short and J 0 bases short, with 9 bases between. CDR3 size: 15 residues. The germline V gene has CDR1 SGDLS and CDR2 YYNGEE. The CDR3 DNA reads as TGTGCCAGCAGCGTAGCGACAGAGATGAACACTGAAGCTTTCTTT. Translation: CASSVATEMNTEAFF.

As for this clonotype: A read error may explain this, as a much larger clone is one base away. J is TRBJ2-1 and V is TRBV24-1; D may be TRBD2 (6 bases). The V end lost 10 bases, the J end lost 10 bases, and 19 bases lay between the germline ends. The CDR3 is 13 amino acids. CDR1 and CDR2 from the germline V gene are KGHDR and SFDVKD. Here the CDR3 reads CATADPRAGEQFF. The CDR3 coding sequence is TGTGCCACTGCGGACCCTAGAGCGGGCGAGCAGTTCTTC.

This clonotype was counted at least ten times. The V call is TRBV7-9, the J call TRBJ1-6, with 7 bases identical to TRBD1. Germline V gene lookup returns CDR1 SEHNR and CDR2 FQNEAQ (reference sequence). The CDR3 is made up of 12 amino acids. The DNA for the CDR3 is TGTGTCGGAGGGGGCCCTAATTCACCCCTCCACTTT. Its protein is CVGGGPNSPLHF.

This clonotype has a handful of counts. The gene calls are TRBV7-6 and TRBJ2-3; 14 bases are a match to TRBD2. Per germline, CDR1 SGHVS and CDR2 FNYEAQ. The length of the CDR3 is 15 residues. With 8 bases clipped from V and 4 bases from J, the junction kept 5 bases outside the gene matches. The CDR3: CASGGLAGASDTQYF. The CDR3 bases are TGTGCCAGCGGGGGACTAGCGGGAGCATCAGATACGCAGTATTTT. The variable domain in full, with the rest retrieved from reference TRBV7-6 and TRBJ2-3, is GAGVSQSPRYKVTKRGQDVALRCDPISGHVSLYWYRQALGQGPEFLTYFNYEAQQDKSGLPNDRFSAERPEGSISTLTIQRTEQRDSAMYRCASGGLAGASDTQYFGPGTRLTVL.

The gene calls are TRBV11-2 and TRBJ2-5, with a possible D match to TRBD1 (5 bases). Germline V gene lookup returns CDR1 SGHAT and CDR2 FQNNGV. The germline V and J ends were trimmed by 4 bases and 0 bases, with 9 bases remaining between them. CDR3 length equals 14 residues. This CDR3 reads CASSSQGYQETQYF. For the CDR3, the DNA is TGTGCCAGCAGCTCGCAGGGTTACCAAGAGACCCAGTACTTC.

This clonotype was counted only a few times. The rearrangement uses TRBV5-5 and TRBJ2-3, with D unclear. Germline V gene data show CDR1 as SGHKS and CDR2 as YYEKEE (reference sequence). The CDR3 loop spans 15 amino acids. V lost 4 bases and J lost 4, with 16 bases in between. CDR3 bases: TGTGCCAGCAGCCTACTCCCCCTTCCGGCAGATACGCAGTATTTT. The encoded protein is CASSLLPLPADTQYF.

CDR3 sequence: CASSIGRGYNEQFF. The CDR3 DNA is TGTGCCAGTAGTATAGGCCGGGGATACAATGAGCAGTTCTTC. The chain recombines TRBV19 with TRBJ2-1; possible D gene TRBD2, 5 bases. V lost 1 base to trimming and J lost 4 bases, with 8 bases between them. This CDR3 has 14 residues. CDR1 and CDR2 from the germline V gene are LNHDA and SQIVND (reference sequence).

In this sample, this clonotype turned up many times. The chain has TRBV6-6 and TRBJ1-4; D ambiguous. CDR1 is MNHNY and CDR2 is SVGAGI in the germline V gene (reference sequence). CDR3 length: 15 residues. Trimming cost V 0 bases and J 0 bases, with 5 bases left between them. The chain's CDR3 is CASSYSTATNEKLFF. The CDR3 coding sequence is TGTGCCAGCAGTTACTCCACAGCAACTAATGAAAAACTGTTTTTT.

This clonotype appeared a few times. This chain connects TRBV5-1 to TRBJ1-2; weak D call: TRBD1 (5 bases). The CDR3 consists of 15 residues. Trimming took off 0 bases at V and 0 bases at J, with 9 bases between the two ends. Germline V gene sequence: CDR1 SGHRS, CDR2 YFSETQ. This chain's CDR3 is CASSLEAGSNYGYTF. Here the CDR3 DNA reads TGCGCCAGCAGCTTGGAGGCAGGGTCTAACTATGGCTACACCTTC.

As regards this clonotype: Since a much larger clone is just one base distant, this may be a read error. V gene TRBV11-1 combines with J gene TRBJ1-2, with 7 positions matching TRBD1. The germline V gene encodes CDR1 SGHAT and CDR2 FQDESV (reference sequence). The CDR3 runs to 13 residues. The CDR3 loop is CVSSQGQTYGYTF. For the CDR3, the DNA is TGTGTCAGCAGCCAGGGACAGACCTATGGCTACACCTTC.

This clonotype occurred many times. The chain joins TRBV20-1 to TRBJ2-3; weak D call: TRBD2 (5 bases). Trimming cost V 0 bases and J 2 bases, with 9 bases left between them. The CDR3 length is 14 residues. The germline CDR1 and CDR2 sequences are DFQATT and SNEGSKA (reference sequence). As DNA, the CDR3 is TGCAGTGCTAGAGATTTACTAGTCACAGATACGCAGTATTTT. It yields the protein CSARDLLVTDTQYF.